This passage covers 8 T cell receptor beta chains from one sample sequenced in a study. TCRdb passed the 5' RACE reads through MiXCR, listing each CDR3 protein once. The repertoire includes 20,000 to 25,000 distinct CDR3 sequences, roughly 33% of them detected once, and less than 2.5% sits in the top ten. Material for sequencing was tumor-infiltrating naive CD4+ T cells sorted from the breast tumor. Subset: naive CD4+ T cells, CD4+CD45RA+CD25-. The receptors stem from a female donor with breast cancer.

V and J are TRBV20-1 and TRBJ2-7; maybe TRBD1 (5 bases). The CDR3 contains 14 residues. The germline gives CDR1 DFQATT, CDR2 SNEGSKA (reference sequence). The V and J ends lost 6 bases and 3 bases respectively, with 18 bases between them. CDR3 nucleotides: TGCAGTGCCAGGGTGGGCGGATCCCACTACGAGCAGTACTTC. Its translation: CSARVGGSHYEQYF.

V and J are TRBV19 and TRBJ2-1; 8 bases are a match to TRBD2. CDR3 length: 14 residues. Germline V gives CDR1 LNHDA, CDR2 SQIVND (reference sequence). V shed 10 bases and J 3 bases; nucleotides not matched to a gene: 8. CDR3 DNA: TGTGCCACTTCCGGACTAGCAGGCTACAATGAGCAGTTCTTC. This sequence encodes CATSGLAGYNEQFF.

The chain uses TRBV6-1 and TRBJ2-7, with D possibly being TRBD1 or TRBD2 (5 bases each). This CDR3 is built from 19 residues. Trimming removed 2 bases at V and 3 bases at J, with 26 bases between. Looked up from germline, CDR1 is MNHNS and CDR2 is SASEGT. In nucleotides, the CDR3 is TGTGCCAGCAGTGAAATCGCTGGAGAGGGACCGACTACAGACTACGAGCAGTACTTC. Encoded protein: CASSEIAGEGPTTDYEQYF.

This clonotype was found a few times. A much larger clone is a single base away; this may be a read error. V gene TRBV7-6 combines with J gene TRBJ2-7, with 7 bases aligning to TRBD1. CDR1 is SGHVS and CDR2 is FNYEAQ in the germline V gene. This CDR3 region has 16 residues. The CDR3 nucleotides read TGTGCCAGCAGCTTAAGTCCGGGACAGAAGACCTACGGGCAGTACTTC. This encodes CASSLSPGQKTYGQYF.

CDR3 protein: CSAWTSGGQYEQYF. The CDR3 coding sequence is TGCAGTGCTTGGACTAGCGGGGGACAGTACGAGCAGTACTTC. This chain joins TRBV20-1 and TRBJ2-7; TRBD2 agrees at 13 bases. The J segment lost 4 bases and the V segment lost 5 bases, leaving 5 bases of the junction unmatched. Germline V CDR1 and CDR2: DFQATT, SNEGSKA (reference sequence). The CDR3 has 14 amino acids.

The chain has TRBV10-2 and TRBJ2-1; TRBD2 matches at 9 bases. Germline loops: CDR1 WSHSY, CDR2 SAAADI. V trimming: 6 bases; J trimming: 8 bases; junction bases outside the gene matches: 11. CDR3 length equals 15 residues. The CDR3 DNA follows: TGCGCCAGCAGGCCGGGGAGCGGGAGGTTATATGAGCAGTTCTTC. It specifies CASRPGSGRLYEQFF.

The V call is TRBV6-5, the J call TRBJ1-2, with 12 bases that match TRBD1. The V and J ends lost 6 bases and 8 bases, in that order; junction bases with no gene match: 4. The CDR3 is 13 residues long. From germline, CDR1 is MNHEY and CDR2 SVGAGI. The CDR3 sequence is CASRGQGAVGYTF. The DNA of the CDR3 is TGTGCCAGCAGGGGACAGGGGGCGGTCGGCTACACCTTC.

This clonotype was detected many times. The chain joins TRBV12-3 or TRBV12-4 to TRBJ2-1, with 7 positions matching TRBD2. This CDR3 is built from 15 residues. V shed 3 bases and J 5 bases; nucleotides not matched to a gene: 7. CDR3 loop: CASSFGGSRNNEQFF. CDR3 bases: TGTGCCAGCAGTTTCGGCGGGAGCAGGAACAATGAGCAGTTCTTC.